This TCR beta chain is drawn from a study of T cells in Graves' hyperthyroidism and ophthalmopathy. Whole-study context: Upon initial diagnosis and before any treatment, peripheral blood was collected.

There were TCR beta CDR3 regions amplified from RNA transcripts. Researchers ran a first-round RT-PCR on the TCR CDR3 using the HTBI primer set. TCRdb passed the multiplex PCR reads through MiXCR, listing each CDR3 protein once. This repertoire shows a few hundred thousand distinct CDR3 sequences, under 20% found once; its top ten account for approximately 18%. Uncontrolled infection, other autoimmune disease, pregnancy or lactation barred patients from enrollment. Clinical symptoms, serum thyroxine, TRAb, thyroid ultrasound and orbital computed tomography established diagnosis. This clonotype was seen repeatedly, ten times or more. Germline CDR1 SGHRS, CDR2 YFSETQ. V lost 5 bases, J lost 1 base, and 10 bases stayed unmatched. The CDR3 extends over 16 amino acids.

V gene TRBV5-1 combines with J gene TRBJ2-3; 7 bases line up with TRBD2. Sequencing was done on a sample of blood. The TCR originated in a woman between 18 and 29 years old with Graves' ophthalmopathy. In DNA form, the CDR3 reads TGCGCCAGCAGGGAGAGTTGGGACTACCGCACAGATACGCAGTATTTT. The encoded protein is CASRESWDYRTDTQYF.